The next 8 T cell receptor beta chains were all read from a single sample in a study of blood T cell repertoires in COVID-19. Using immunoSEQ multiplex PCR, the repertoire was profiled, and TCRdb retains in-frame clones only, with some absent. The table includes a few hundred thousand clones, approximately 84% detected once. Sample: peripheral blood. The receptors stem from a human donor in a cohort sampled during active COVID-19.

The chain joins TRBV7-2 to TRBJ2-1, with D possibly being TRBD2 (5 bases). This CDR3 has 16 residues. V was pared by 5 bases and J by 0 bases, with 14 bases between. Per germline, CDR1 SGHTA and CDR2 FQGNSA. Here the CDR3 reads CASSPTAGRSYNEQFF. In DNA form, the CDR3 reads TGTGCCAGCAGCCCCACGGCGGGCCGCTCCTACAATGAGCAGTTCTTC.

The rearrangement links TRBV19 to TRBJ2-5; TRBD1 matches at 11 bases. This CDR3 has 17 residues. With 5 bases clipped from V and 4 bases from J, the junction kept 12 bases outside the gene matches. In germline, CDR1 is LNHDA, CDR2 SQIVND (reference sequence). Here the CDR3 reads CASSARGQGASGETQYF. The CDR3 bases are TGTGCCAGTAGTGCCAGAGGACAGGGGGCTAGTGGAGAGACCCAGTACTTC.

The chain recombines TRBV2 with TRBJ2-1, with TRBD2 identical over 7 bases. The junction had 14 bases not matched to a gene; V was cut back by 6 bases and J by 3 bases. This CDR3 comprises 17 residues. Germline V CDR1 and CDR2: SNHLY, FYNNEI. The CDR3 loop is CASRLAGRARGYNEQFF. CDR3 DNA sequence: TGTGCCAGCAGACTGGCAGGGAGGGCGAGGGGCTACAATGAGCAGTTCTTC. Full variable domain (remainder filled in from reference TRBV2 and TRBJ2-1): EPEVTQTPSHQVTQMGQEVILRCVPISNHLYFYWYRQILGQKVEFLVSFYNNEISEKSEIFDDQFSVERPDGSNFTLKIRSTKLEDSAMYFCASRLAGRARGYNEQFFGPGTRLTVL.

The chain is built from TRBV14 and TRBJ2-5; TRBD2 is a possible D gene (6 bases). The CDR3 runs to 16 residues. Trimming removed 4 bases from V and 1 base from J, with 16 bases in between. CDR1 and CDR2 from the germline V gene are SGHDN and FVKESK. Written as DNA, the CDR3 is TGTGCCAGCAGCCCCCCCGGGAGCGGAGCCCAAGAGACCCAGTACTTC. It translates to CASSPPGSGAQETQYF.

The table lists this clone with a count of one. The V gene is TRBV20-1, the J gene TRBJ2-1; no clear D gene. V lost 4 bases and J 11 bases, leaving 18 bases between the germline ends. This CDR3 region has 13 residues. Germline V gene sequence: CDR1 DFQATT, CDR2 SNEGSKA (reference sequence). The CDR3 DNA follows: TGCAGTGCTACTGAACGTGGGCTATTTAAGCAGTTCTTC. Translated: CSATERGLFKQFF.

This rearrangement joins TRBV24-1 to TRBJ1-2; possible D gene TRBD1, 5 bases. The ends were cut back, 4 bases at V and 2 bases at J, with 10 bases in the middle. The CDR3 runs to 14 residues. Germline V gene sequence: CDR1 KGHDR, CDR2 SFDVKD. In DNA, the CDR3 is TGTGCCACCAGTGAGGACAACCGAAACTATGGCTACACCTTC. As protein: CATSEDNRNYGYTF.

The rearrangement joins TRBV5-6 to TRBJ1-2; D perhaps matches TRBD1 (5 bases). The CDR3 contains 11 residues. Trimming cost V 4 bases and J 8 bases, with 9 bases left between them. Germline V gene lookup returns CDR1 SGHDT and CDR2 YYEEEE. In nucleotides, the CDR3 is TGTGCCAGCAGCCAGGGTTTAGGCTACACCTTC. Translation: CASSQGLGYTF.

The chain uses TRBV7-9 and TRBJ2-7; 13 positions agree with TRBD2. Trimming at V came to 6 bases and at J to 7 bases, leaving 3 bases not matched to a gene. This CDR3 has 13 amino acids. Germline V gene data show CDR1 as SEHNR and CDR2 as FQNEAQ (reference sequence). CDR3 protein: CASRTSGRNEQYF. DNA for the CDR3: TGTGCCAGCAGGACTAGCGGGAGGAATGAGCAGTACTTC.